Detailed here is one TCR beta chain. Its antigen is as yet unknown. Clones were sequenced by immunoSEQ multiplex PCR, and TCRdb holds only the in-frame ones, with some missing. The sample yields hundreds of thousands of clones, 90% to 97% seen once. CDR1 is LGHNT, CDR2 FRNRAP, per germline. The CDR3 is 13 amino acids. Trimming shortened V by 7 bases and J by 5 bases, and 14 bases separated the two germline ends. This sample was included in a study of shared clonotypes between healthy human individuals. Study results and limitations: Sampling involved blood alone; tissue repertoires likely differ. A handful of donors shared approximately 5% of their naive CD4 clonotypes.

CD8 cells classed as naive were CD45RO-negative and positively selected for CCR7, excluding terminally differentiated effector memory CD45RA+ cells. This chain uses TRBV12-5 with TRBJ1-1; D perhaps matches TRBD1 (5 bases). The sequence derives from a woman in her twenties or thirties in good health. Sequenced input: naive CD8+ T cells sorted from blood. The CDR3 spells CASAVTGGTEAFF. The CDR3, as DNA: TGTGCTAGTGCCGTTACCGGGGGGACTGAAGCTTTCTTT.